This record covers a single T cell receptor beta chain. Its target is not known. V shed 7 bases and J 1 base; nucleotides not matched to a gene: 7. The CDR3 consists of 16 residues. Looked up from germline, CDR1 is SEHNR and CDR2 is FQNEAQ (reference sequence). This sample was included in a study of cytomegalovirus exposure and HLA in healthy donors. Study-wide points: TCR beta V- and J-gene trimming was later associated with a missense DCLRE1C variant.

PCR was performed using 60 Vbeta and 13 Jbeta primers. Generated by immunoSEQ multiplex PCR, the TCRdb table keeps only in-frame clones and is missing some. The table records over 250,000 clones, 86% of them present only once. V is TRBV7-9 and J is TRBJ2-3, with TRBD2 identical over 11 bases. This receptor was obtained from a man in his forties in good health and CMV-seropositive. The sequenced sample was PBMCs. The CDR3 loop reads CASTMTSGKGTDTQYF. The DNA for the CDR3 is TGTGCCAGCACTATGACTAGCGGGAAGGGCACAGATACGCAGTATTTT.